Presented here are 20 T cell receptor beta chains from one specimen sequenced in a study of T cell changes during pregnancy in multiple sclerosis. Using immunoSEQ multiplex PCR, the repertoire was profiled, and TCRdb retains in-frame clones only, with some absent. The top ten hold under 0.75% of the sample, which has 22,000 or so clones, just over 90% seen once. This specimen was CD4+ T cells from peripheral blood mononuclear cells, taken after pregnancy. The receptors were sampled from a female donor in good health, enrolled as a control in a pregnancy study.

This chain joins TRBV7-3 and TRBJ1-1; 7 bases fit TRBD1. The CDR3 totals 15 residues. Trimming removed 5 bases from V and 5 bases from J; junction bases left unmatched: 11. Germline CDR1 SGHTA, CDR2 FQGTGA. Here the CDR3 DNA reads TGTGCCAGCAGCGCAGGGGGGTGGAGGGGGACTGAAGCTTTCTTT. Encoded protein: CASSAGGWRGTEAFF. Based on the CDR3 plus reference TRBV7-3 and TRBJ1-1, the full variable domain is GAGVSQTPSNKVTEKGKYVELRCDPISGHTALYWYRQSLGQGPEFLIYFQGTGAADDSGLPNDRFFAVRPEGSVSTLKIQRTERGDSAVYLCASSAGGWRGTEAFFGQGTRLTVV.

The chain couples TRBV9 to TRBJ2-7, with a possible D match to TRBD2 (5 bases). The CDR3 runs to 13 residues. Trimming took 0 bases from V and 3 from J, leaving 7 bases between them. Germline CDR1 is SGDLS and CDR2 is YYNGEE. CDR3 sequence: CASSVEAGYEQYF. The CDR3 DNA reads as TGTGCCAGCAGCGTAGAGGCGGGCTACGAGCAGTACTTC.

The chain carries TRBV29-1 and TRBJ2-7; 10 bases align to TRBD1. This CDR3 comprises 14 residues. J lost 2 bases, V lost 4 bases, and 5 bases had no gene match. The germline V gene has CDR1 SQVTM and CDR2 ANQGSEA. The CDR3 reads CSVARGTGAYEQYF. The CDR3 DNA sequence: TGCAGCGTTGCGAGGGGGACAGGGGCCTACGAGCAGTACTTC.

The chain's CDR3 is CASGQGWLQYDEQFF. The DNA for the CDR3 is TGTGCCAGCGGACAGGGATGGCTACAGTACGATGAGCAGTTCTTC. The rearrangement uses TRBV7-9 and TRBJ2-1; 8 nucleotides align to TRBD1. V was pared by 8 bases and J by 8 bases, with 14 bases of the junction left unmatched. This CDR3 region has 15 residues. Per the germline V gene, CDR1 is SEHNR and CDR2 is FQNEAQ (reference sequence).

In this sample, this clone turned up a few times. This chain uses TRBV15 with TRBJ2-2; TRBD1 aligns across 8 bases. CDR3 length: 15 amino acids. Germline V gene data show CDR1 as LNHNV and CDR2 as YYDKDF (reference sequence). V was pared by 3 bases and J by 9 bases, with 9 bases of the junction left unmatched. This CDR3 reads CATSRPRQGRRELFF. DNA of the CDR3: TGTGCCACCAGCAGGCCCCGACAGGGGAGAAGGGAGCTGTTTTTT.

J is TRBJ1-5 and V is TRBV10-1; a weak D match, TRBD1 (6 bases). Looked up from germline, CDR1 is WNHNN and CDR2 is SYGVQD (reference sequence). Trimming left V 6 bases short and J 7 bases short, with 16 bases between. The CDR3 is 14 amino acids. CDR3 nucleotide sequence: TGCGCCAGCAGGGAACAGGGATGTTACCAGCCCCAGCATTTT. This gives the protein CASREQGCYQPQHF.

As to this clone: Within the sample, other DNA sequences also encode this same CDR3. CDR3 protein: CASSPDRGNSPLHF. CDR3 sequence (DNA): TGTGCCAGCTCACCCGACAGGGGCAATTCACCCCTCCACTTT. V usage is TRBV18 and J usage is TRBJ1-6; TRBD1 agrees at 8 bases. Per germline, CDR1 KGHSH and CDR2 LQKENI. The CDR3 has 14 residues. V lost 3 bases and J lost 7; bases outside the gene matches: 2.

The rearrangement joins TRBV18 to TRBJ2-7, with 7 bases identical to TRBD2. Looked up from germline, CDR1 is KGHSH and CDR2 is LQKENI. The V and J ends lost 0 bases and 7 bases, in that order; junction bases with no gene match: 0. The length of the CDR3 is 12 residues. The CDR3 DNA reads TGTGCCAGCTCACCACCGGGGGGGGAGCAGTACTTC. Translating gives CASSPPGGEQYF.

The rearrangement links TRBV5-4 to TRBJ2-5; 10 bases are shared with TRBD2. There are 15 residues in the CDR3. V gave up 5 bases and J gave up 5 bases; unmatched junction bases: 9. The germline V gene has CDR1 SGHNT and CDR2 YYREEE (reference sequence). CDR3 coding DNA: TGTGCCAGCAGAACTAGCGGGGCTCGTGGGGAGACCCAGTACTTC. This gives the protein CASRTSGARGETQYF.

This chain links TRBV27 with TRBJ1-1; a possible D gene is TRBD1 (5 bases). V lost 1 base and J 5 bases, leaving 14 bases between the germline ends. CDR1 and CDR2 from the germline V gene are MNHEY and SMNVEV (reference sequence). The CDR3 length is 15 residues. CDR3 sequence reads: CASSLYGGRGTEAFF. The CDR3 DNA follows: TGTGCCAGCAGTTTATATGGGGGGAGGGGAACTGAAGCTTTCTTT.

The J gene is TRBJ1-1, the V gene TRBV23-1; maybe TRBD1 (5 bases). TRBV23-1 counts as an open reading frame of uncertain function. Trimming took off 9 bases at V and 6 bases at J, with 14 bases between the two ends. The length of the CDR3 is 12 residues. As DNA, the CDR3 is TGCGCCAGGACAGATCGTTGCTCTGAAGCTTTCTTT. This encodes CARTDRCSEAFF.

This clone has a single count. This chain connects TRBV19 to TRBJ2-3; 9 nucleotides line up with TRBD2. The CDR3 runs 15 residues. V lost 4 bases, J lost 2 bases, and 4 bases stayed unmatched. Germline V gene data show CDR1 as LNHDA and CDR2 as SQIVND (reference sequence). The CDR3 spells CASSRSGGSTDTQYF. DNA of the CDR3: TGTGCCAGTAGTAGGAGCGGGGGGTCCACAGATACGCAGTATTTT.

This rearrangement joins TRBV5-1 to TRBJ2-2; perhaps TRBD1 as D (6 bases). The CDR3 covers 15 residues. The germline V and J ends were trimmed by 4 bases and 1 base, with 11 bases remaining between them. CDR1 SGHRS and CDR2 YFSETQ come from the germline V gene. CDR3 nucleotide sequence: TGCGCCAGCAGCGGGTCAGGGGTGAACACCGGGGAGCTGTTTTTT. Residues: CASSGSGVNTGELFF.

The CDR3 protein is CASTIYAPGQGLTDTQYF. CDR3 DNA: TGTGCCAGCACCATATATGCCCCGGGACAGGGCCTCACAGATACGCAGTATTTT. The rearrangement links TRBV28 to TRBJ2-3; TRBD1 matches at 9 bases. V shed 7 bases, J shed 2 bases, and the junction held 16 bases outside the gene matches. Germline-derived CDR1 and CDR2 are MDHEN and SYDVKM. The CDR3 length is 18 residues.

V is TRBV5-5 and J is TRBJ1-5; the D is unclear. Germline V CDR1 and CDR2: SGHKS, YYEKEE (reference sequence). Trimming pared 1 base from V and 2 bases from J, leaving 7 bases between. The CDR3 sequence is 14 residues long. CDR3 protein: CASSLNAGNQPQHF. CDR3 in DNA: TGTGCCAGCAGCTTGAACGCGGGCAATCAGCCCCAGCATTTT.

Only one count was recorded for this clone. The chain employs TRBV29-1 and TRBJ1-1; maybe TRBD1 (6 bases). The CDR3 consists of 15 residues. Germline V lookup: CDR1 SQVTM, CDR2 ANQGSEA. The V gene lost 4 bases and the J gene lost 1 base, with 16 bases spanning the gap. CDR3 residues: CSVGGYRTANTEAFF. In nucleotides, the CDR3 is TGCAGCGTTGGGGGCTATCGGACAGCGAACACTGAAGCTTTCTTT.

The rearrangement uses TRBV28 and TRBJ2-2; weak D call: TRBD2 (6 bases). The CDR3 spans 12 residues. Trimming removed 6 bases from V and 4 bases from J, with 6 bases in between. CDR1 and CDR2 (germline): MDHEN, SYDVKM. The CDR3 DNA is TGTGCCAGCAGGGAGGGCACCGGGGAGCTGTTTTTT. Protein sequence: CASREGTGELFF.

J is TRBJ2-7 and V is TRBV4-1; D perhaps matches TRBD2 (6 bases). Germline V gene sequence: CDR1 MGHRA, CDR2 YSYEKL. V was pared by 4 bases and J by 0 bases, with 13 bases between. This CDR3 comprises 15 residues. The CDR3 DNA reads as TGCGCCAGCAGCCCAGCTTGGCGGGGCTCCTACGAGCAGTACTTC. It encodes CASSPAWRGSYEQYF.

The rearrangement joins TRBV5-8 to TRBJ2-3; 7 bases match TRBD1. V gave up 4 bases and J gave up 2 bases; unmatched junction bases: 16. Germline loops: CDR1 SGHTS, CDR2 YDEGEE. This CDR3 has 18 residues. The CDR3 DNA is TGTGCCAGCAGCCTAATCCGACCCGGCAGGGGGTTCACAGATACGCAGTATTTT. Translating gives CASSLIRPGRGFTDTQYF.

This chain uses TRBV2 with TRBJ2-5; a possible D gene is TRBD2 (6 bases). Germline loops: CDR1 SNHLY, CDR2 FYNNEI. The germline V and J ends were trimmed by 4 bases and 3 bases, with 15 bases remaining between them. The CDR3 contains 15 residues. CDR3 nucleotides: TGTGCCAGCAGTGGACTAGGCCCCACCAAAGAGACCCAGTACTTC. Translated, it gives CASSGLGPTKETQYF. The full variable domain, in which reference TRBV2 and TRBJ2-5 provide the parts outside the CDR3, is EPEVTQTPSHQVTQMGQEVILRCVPISNHLYFYWYRQILGQKVEFLVSFYNNEISEKSEIFDDQFSVERPDGSNFTLKIRSTKLEDSAMYFCASSGLGPTKETQYFGPGTRLLVL.